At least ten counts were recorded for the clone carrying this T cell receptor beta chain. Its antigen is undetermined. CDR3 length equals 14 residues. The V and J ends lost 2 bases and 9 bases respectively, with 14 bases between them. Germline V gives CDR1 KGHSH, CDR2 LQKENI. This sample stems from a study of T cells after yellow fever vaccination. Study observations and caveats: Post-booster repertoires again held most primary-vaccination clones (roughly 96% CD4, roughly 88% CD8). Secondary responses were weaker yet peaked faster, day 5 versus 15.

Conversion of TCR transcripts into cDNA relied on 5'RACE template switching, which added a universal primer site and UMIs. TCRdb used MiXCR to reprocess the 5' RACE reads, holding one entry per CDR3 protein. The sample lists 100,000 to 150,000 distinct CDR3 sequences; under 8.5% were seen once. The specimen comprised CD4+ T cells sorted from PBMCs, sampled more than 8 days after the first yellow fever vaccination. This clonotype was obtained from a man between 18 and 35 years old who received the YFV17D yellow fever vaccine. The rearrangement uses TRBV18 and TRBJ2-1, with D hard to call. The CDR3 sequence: CASSPIIQSGEQFF. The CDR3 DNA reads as TGTGCCAGCTCACCAATAATACAGTCGGGTGAGCAGTTCTTC.